Given below is one T cell receptor (beta chain) in context. The target antigen is unknown. The sample is drawn from a study of response to subunit inactivated influenza vaccine. Study-wide results and caveats: Few additional T cells are recruited per seasonal influenza vaccination, authors suggested.

The V gene lost 1 base and the J gene lost 8 bases, with 17 bases spanning the gap. Germline CDR1 reads SGHVS; CDR2 reads FNYEAQ. The CDR3 has 15 residues. In TCRdb, the RT-PCR reads were re-called with MiXCR into one record per CDR3 protein. The repertoire has around 530,000 distinct CDR3 sequences, 15% to 20% of them found once; the top ten carry roughly 3%. The chain has TRBV7-6 and TRBJ1-2; D might be TRBD1 (5 bases). This clonotype originated in a man between 50 and 69 years old who received an inactivated influenza vaccine. The sequences come from CD4+ T cells sorted from PBMCs, collected around 25 months after vaccination. The CDR3 DNA follows: TGTGCCAGCAGCTTAGATAGGGGCTCTATGATCGGCTACACCTTC. This codes for CASSLDRGSMIGYTF.